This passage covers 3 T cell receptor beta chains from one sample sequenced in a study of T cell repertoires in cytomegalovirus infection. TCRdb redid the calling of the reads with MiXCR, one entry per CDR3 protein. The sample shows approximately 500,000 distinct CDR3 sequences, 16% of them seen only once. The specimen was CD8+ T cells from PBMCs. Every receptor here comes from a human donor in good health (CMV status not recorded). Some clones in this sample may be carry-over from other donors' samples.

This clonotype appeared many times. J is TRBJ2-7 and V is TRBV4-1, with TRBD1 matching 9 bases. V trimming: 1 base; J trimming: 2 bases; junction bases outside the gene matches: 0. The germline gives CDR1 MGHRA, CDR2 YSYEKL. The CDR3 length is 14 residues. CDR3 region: CASSQGDRAYEQYF. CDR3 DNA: TGCGCCAGCAGCCAAGGGGACAGGGCCTACGAGCAGTACTTC.

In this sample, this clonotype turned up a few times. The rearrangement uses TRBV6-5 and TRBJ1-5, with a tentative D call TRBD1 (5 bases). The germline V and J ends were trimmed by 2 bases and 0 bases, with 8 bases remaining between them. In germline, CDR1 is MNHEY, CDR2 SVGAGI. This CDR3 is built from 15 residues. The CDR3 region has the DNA TGTGCCAGCAGTTACGACAGTTATAGCAATCAGCCCCAGCATTTT. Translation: CASSYDSYSNQPQHF.

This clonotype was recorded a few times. The CDR3, as DNA: TGTGCCAGCAGCTTCGGGACAGGGGATGCAGATACGCAGTATTTT. It translates to CASSFGTGDADTQYF. The chain is built from TRBV11-2 and TRBJ2-3; 10 bases are shared with TRBD1. Trimming took 3 bases from V and 4 from J; bases not matched to a gene: 4. CDR1 is SGHAT and CDR2 is FQNNGV in the germline V gene. This CDR3 has 15 amino acids.